The present T cell receptor (beta chain) was sequenced within a study of T cells after yellow fever vaccination. About the study: Fractions containing few cells were prepared with SMART-Seq v4 Ultra Low Input.

As TCR cDNA was made by 5'RACE template switching, a universal primer site and UMIs were added. One entry per CDR3 protein, called by TCRdb with MiXCR from the 5' RACE reads. The sample carries around 590,000 distinct CDR3 sequences, roughly an eighth recorded once. The germline V gene has CDR1 ENHRY and CDR2 SYGVKD. This CDR3 has 17 amino acids. The V and J ends lost 6 bases and 0 bases respectively, with 15 bases between them. The genes are TRBV10-3 and TRBJ2-6, with D perhaps matching TRBD1 (6 bases). The source material was PBMCs, sampled on the day of the yellow fever booster vaccination. The receptor was derived from a man aged 30 to 45 who received the YFV17D yellow fever vaccine. CDR3 sequence: CAISATGHPSGANVLTF. DNA of the CDR3: TGTGCCATCAGCGCCACGGGACACCCCTCTGGGGCCAACGTCCTGACTTTC.